Listed below are T cell receptor beta chains from one sample, sequenced in a study of blood T cells in healthy people across ages. TCRdb re-called the 5' RACE reads through MiXCR, storing one row per CDR3 protein. In the table there are about 1.1 million distinct CDR3 sequences, around two fifths of which are singletons. Sample: blood. The receptors here all came from a man between 18 and 35 years old in good health. CDR3s include the opening cysteine and the closing phenylalanine or tryptophan. Fields, in order: CDR3 DNA, CDR3 protein, J gene, clone size, D gene, V gene. D genes are given only for firm matches. The size of a clone is reported for some rows only, either as once, few or many, or as a class for expanded clones.

CDR3 DNA: TGCAGTGCTAGGTTCCAGGGGACTGAAGCTTTCTTT; CDR3 protein: CSARFQGTEAFF; J gene: TRBJ1-1; clone size: once; D gene: .; V gene: TRBV20-1
CDR3 DNA: TGCGCCAGCAGCAACGATCGCTCCTACAAGCAGTACTTC; CDR3 protein: CASSNDRSYKQYF; J gene: TRBJ2-5; clone size: .; D gene: .; V gene: TRBV4-3
CDR3 DNA: TGTGCCAGCAGAGAAGTTACTAGCGGGGAAACAAATGAGCAGTTCTTC; CDR3 protein: CASREVTSGETNEQFF; J gene: TRBJ2-1; clone size: .; D gene: TRBD2; V gene: TRBV7-8
CDR3 DNA: TGTGCCAGCAGCCCAGGACTAGCGGGGCTTCAAGAGACCCAGTACTTC; CDR3 protein: CASSPGLAGLQETQYF; J gene: TRBJ2-5; clone size: .; D gene: TRBD2; V gene: TRBV7-2
CDR3 DNA: TGCAGTGCTAGAGATCCGAAACGGACAGGGGACGTCGGCTACACCTTC; CDR3 protein: CSARDPKRTGDVGYTF; J gene: TRBJ1-2; clone size: few; D gene: TRBD1; V gene: TRBV20-1
CDR3 DNA: TGCAGTGCTAGAGATGGGACTAGCGGGGTTCAAGAGACCCAGTACTTC; CDR3 protein: CSARDGTSGVQETQYF; J gene: TRBJ2-5; clone size: few; D gene: TRBD2; V gene: TRBV20-1
CDR3 DNA: TGTGCCAGCAGCTTAGATCGGGGCCCCGAAGCTTTCTTT; CDR3 protein: CASSLDRGPEAFF; J gene: TRBJ1-1; clone size: few; D gene: .; V gene: TRBV13
CDR3 DNA: TGCGCCAGCAGCCAAGACGGACAAGCGGGGGGTTCCTACAATGAGCAGTTCTTC; CDR3 protein: CASSQDGQAGGSYNEQFF; J gene: TRBJ2-1; clone size: few; D gene: TRBD2; V gene: TRBV4-3
CDR3 DNA: TGTGCCAGCAGCTTGGTGTTGGGGTCCGCCACAGATACGCAGTATTTT; CDR3 protein: CASSLVLGSATDTQYF; J gene: TRBJ2-3; clone size: .; D gene: .; V gene: TRBV7-9
CDR3 DNA: TGTGCCAGCTCACCACAATCGACAGTTGTCTACGAGCAGTACTTC; CDR3 protein: CASSPQSTVVYEQYF; J gene: TRBJ2-7; clone size: .; D gene: .; V gene: TRBV18
CDR3 DNA: TGTGCCAGCAGCCAATCGGGAGGGACCACTGAAGCTTTCTTT; CDR3 protein: CASSQSGGTTEAFF; J gene: TRBJ1-1; clone size: .; D gene: .; V gene: TRBV11-2
CDR3 DNA: TGTGCCAGCAGCGTAGAAGCGAATTCACCCCTCCACTTT; CDR3 protein: CASSVEANSPLHF; J gene: TRBJ1-6; clone size: .; D gene: .; V gene: TRBV9
CDR3 DNA: TGCACCACCACACAGGGTTGGGGCACAGATACGCAGTATTTT; CDR3 protein: CTTTQGWGTDTQYF; J gene: TRBJ2-3; clone size: .; D gene: .; V gene: TRBV29-1
CDR3 DNA: TGTGCCAGCAGCCAAGAACAGCAAGGTCTTTACAATGAGCAGTTCTTC; CDR3 protein: CASSQEQQGLYNEQFF; J gene: TRBJ2-1; clone size: many; D gene: .; V gene: TRBV4-2
CDR3 DNA: TGCAGTGCTAGAACGACAGATACTAACTATGGCTACACCTTC; CDR3 protein: CSARTTDTNYGYTF; J gene: TRBJ1-2; clone size: .; D gene: .; V gene: TRBV20-1
CDR3 DNA: TGCGCCAGCAGACAACCTAGCGGGGGCACAGATACGCAGTATTTT; CDR3 protein: CASRQPSGGTDTQYF; J gene: TRBJ2-3; clone size: few; D gene: TRBD2; V gene: TRBV5-1
CDR3 DNA: TGTGCGACCGGGACTAGCGGGGCCGCAGATACGCAGTATTTT; CDR3 protein: CATGTSGAADTQYF; J gene: TRBJ2-3; clone size: few; D gene: TRBD2; V gene: TRBV12-3/TRBV12-4
CDR3 DNA: TGTGCCAGCAGCCTTTCTACCCAAGAGACCCAGTACTTC; CDR3 protein: CASSLSTQETQYF; J gene: TRBJ2-5; clone size: .; D gene: .; V gene: TRBV7-9